The clone carrying this T cell receptor beta chain was detected a few times. Its cognate antigen is unknown. The data were produced by immunoSEQ multiplex PCR, yet TCRdb's version contains in-frame clones alone and is incomplete. The repertoire includes 600,000 to 800,000 clones, around 77% of them detected once, and under 2% sits in the top ten. Germline V gene data show CDR1 as MRHNA and CDR2 as SNTAGT. After removal of 7 bases from V and 1 base from J, the junction contained 4 bases not matched to a gene. The CDR3 totals 15 residues. The data are from a study of shared clonotypes between healthy human individuals. Study as a whole: Three plates each covered CD4 naive and memory; CD8 naive two, CD8 memory one. Overall study results and limits: Few donors limited the genetic and exposure-history diversity represented.

The sequencing input was memory CD4+ T cells sorted from blood. Indicated subset: CD45RA-negative fraction. The clonotype originates from a woman in her 30s in good health. J is TRBJ2-2 and V is TRBV6-4; 9 positions match TRBD1. In nucleotides, the CDR3 is TGTGCCAGCACCCCGGGACAGGGGAACACCGGGGAGCTGTTTTTT. Protein sequence: CASTPGQGNTGELFF.